The sequence of this TCR beta chain was determined in a study of beta chain features in type 1 diabetes. Reverse transcription of all isolated RNA meant that expressed TCRB transcripts were sequenced. Sequencing used immunoSEQ multiplex PCR; TCRdb keeps in-frame clones, though not all of them. The sample gives approximately 730,000 clones, around 15% of which show up once; about 0.02% is in the top ten. Study observations and caveats: TCRB CDR3s were moderately but significantly shorter in Type 1 diabetes patients in all four CD4+ subsets. With patients and controls alike, PCR might favor shorter templates to an equal degree.

Deletions cut 0 bases from V and 0 bases from J, with 7 bases between. There are 14 residues in the CDR3. Per the germline V gene, CDR1 is SGHDT and CDR2 is YYEEEE. About this clone: Its antigen is unidentified.

This TCR was recovered from a man aged 18 to 35 with type 1 diabetes. The sample consisted of naive CD4+ T cells from blood. The chain carries TRBV5-6 and TRBJ2-7; weak D call: TRBD1 (6 bases). As DNA, the CDR3 is TGTGCCAGCAGCTTGGAAGGGGGCTCCTACGAGCAGTACTTC. Translated, it gives CASSLEGGSYEQYF.